This T cell receptor (beta chain) was recorded in a study of blood T cells in healthy people across ages. Through a sample-barcoded 5' primer and a J-beta primer mix, a second PCR was run for 7 to 11 cycles. TCRdb recomputed calls from the 5' RACE reads with MiXCR, one row per CDR3 protein. Of 600,000 to 850,000 distinct CDR3 sequences detected, around 40% appear once; the ten largest clones hold 20% to 25%. Germline V lookup: CDR1 SGHTA, CDR2 FQGNSA. This CDR3 is 16 amino acids long. With 4 bases removed from V and 5 bases from J, the gap between germline ends came to 21 bases. In this sample, this clonotype turned up once.

This clonotype was sampled from a woman aged 60 to 75 in good health. Sequenced material: blood. The chain links TRBV7-2 to TRBJ2-7; TRBD2 might be the D (7 bases). CDR3 in DNA: TGTGCCAGCAGCTATGAAAGGGGGGCGGGGAGGGACGAGCAGTACTTC. This gives the protein CASSYERGAGRDEQYF.